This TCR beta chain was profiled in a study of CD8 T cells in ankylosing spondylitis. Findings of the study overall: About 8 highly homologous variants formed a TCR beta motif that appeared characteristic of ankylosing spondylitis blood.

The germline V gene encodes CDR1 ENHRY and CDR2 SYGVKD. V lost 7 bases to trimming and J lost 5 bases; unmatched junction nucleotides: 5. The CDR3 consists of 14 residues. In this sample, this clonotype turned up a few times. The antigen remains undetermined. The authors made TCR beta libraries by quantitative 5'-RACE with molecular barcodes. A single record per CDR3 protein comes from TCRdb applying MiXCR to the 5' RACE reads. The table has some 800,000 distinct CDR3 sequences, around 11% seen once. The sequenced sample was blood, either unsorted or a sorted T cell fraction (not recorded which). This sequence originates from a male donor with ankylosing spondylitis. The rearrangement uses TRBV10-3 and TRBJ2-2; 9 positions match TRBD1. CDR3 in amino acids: CAIMGQGGTGELFF. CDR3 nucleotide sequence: TGTGCCATCATGGGACAGGGAGGGACCGGGGAGCTGTTTTTT.